The present T cell receptor (beta chain) was sequenced within a study of T cell changes during pregnancy in multiple sclerosis. Looked up from germline, CDR1 is LNHDA and CDR2 is SQIVND (reference sequence). V lost 8 bases, J lost 4 bases, and 6 bases stayed unmatched. This CDR3 contains 14 residues. The protocol was immunoSEQ multiplex PCR, while the TCRdb copy is restricted to in-frame clones and leaves out a portion. The sample lists more than 60,000 clones; 90% to 95% were seen once. This TCR was recovered from a female donor with multiple sclerosis, enrolled in a pregnancy study. This sequence joins TRBV19 and TRBJ2-3; TRBD2 agrees at 10 bases. This specimen was peripheral blood, taken in the second trimester of pregnancy. CDR3 sequence (DNA): TGTGCCAGTGGGGTAGCGGGAGGAGCAGATACGCAGTATTTT. Residues: CASGVAGGADTQYF.